This T cell receptor (beta chain) was captured by sequencing in a study of shared clonotypes between healthy human individuals. Study observations and caveats: Clonotype sharing among donors, it was expected, would be affected by sequencing depth.

Libraries were prepared by immunoSEQ multiplex PCR; TCRdb keeps only in-frame clonotypes and omits some of them. The sample holds about 680,000 clones, over 65% seen once. With regard to this clone: Antigen unknown.

The CDR3 totals 15 residues. CDR1 and CDR2 (germline): WSHSY, SAAADI. The V and J ends lost 0 bases and 3 bases respectively, with 8 bases between them. Sequencing input: memory CD4+ T cells sorted from blood. Subset given: CD45RA-negative fraction. The V gene is TRBV10-2, the J gene TRBJ2-2, with D uncertain. This receptor was obtained from a woman younger than 45 in good health. CDR3 region: CASSESYWYTGELFF. Here the CDR3 DNA reads TGCGCCAGCAGTGAGTCATACTGGTACACCGGGGAGCTGTTTTTT.